The 23 T cell receptor beta chains listed next were all sequenced from one sample in a study of blood T cell repertoires in COVID-19. Some clones are missing from TCRdb's copy, which holds only in-frame ones; the method was immunoSEQ multiplex PCR. The sample lists roughly 250,000 clones, around four fifths occurring once. Sequenced sample: peripheral blood. These receptors originate from a man in his forties with active or convalescent COVID-19.

In its sample, this clone was seen once. This chain connects TRBV27 to TRBJ1-2, with 11 positions matching TRBD1. V lost 2 bases, J lost 2 bases, and 4 bases stayed unmatched. The CDR3 extends over 16 amino acids. Germline V gene data show CDR1 as MNHEY and CDR2 as SMNVEV (reference sequence). This chain's CDR3 is CASSLRGQGVNYGYTF. The CDR3 DNA is TGTGCCAGCAGTTTAAGGGGACAGGGGGTCAACTATGGCTACACCTTC.

The genes are TRBV7-2 and TRBJ1-4; D call uncertain. Deletions cut 2 bases from V and 4 bases from J, with 8 bases between. Per germline, CDR1 SGHTA and CDR2 FQGNSA. CDR3 size: 14 residues. The CDR3 DNA sequence: TGTGCCAGCAGCTTAACCGGGATTAATGAAAAACTGTTTTTT. Translation gives CASSLTGINEKLFF.

V gene TRBV4-2 combines with J gene TRBJ2-1; 10 bases line up with TRBD2. The V and J ends lost 1 base and 7 bases, in that order; junction bases with no gene match: 25. This CDR3 region has 22 residues. Germline values: CDR1 LGHNA, CDR2 YNFKEQ. The CDR3 nucleotides are TGTGCCAGCAGCCAAGCCTTCTACCCGGGACTAGCGAGGGGTGGTGGAGGGAATGAGCAGTTCTTC. Its protein product is CASSQAFYPGLARGGGGNEQFF.

The chain recombines TRBV2 with TRBJ1-5, with no clear D. Germline V lookup: CDR1 SNHLY, CDR2 FYNNEI. V dropped 4 bases and J dropped 0 bases, with 4 bases sitting between them. The CDR3 runs to 13 residues. CDR3 sequence (DNA): TGTGCCAGCAGTGCGGGTAGCAATCAGCCCCAGCATTTT. Its translation: CASSAGSNQPQHF. The variable domain in full, with the rest retrieved from reference TRBV2 and TRBJ1-5, is EPEVTQTPSHQVTQMGQEVILRCVPISNHLYFYWYRQILGQKVEFLVSFYNNEISEKSEIFDDQFSVERPDGSNFTLKIRSTKLEDSAMYFCASSAGSNQPQHFGDGTRLSIL.

The chain links TRBV20-1 to TRBJ1-3, with D unresolved. The CDR3 is 11 residues long. Germline V CDR1 and CDR2: DFQATT, SNEGSKA (reference sequence). V was shortened by 2 bases and J by 7 bases, with 6 bases between the two germline ends. CDR3 sequence reads: CSARQSNTIYF. As DNA, the CDR3 is TGCAGTGCTAGACAGTCGAACACCATATATTTT.

The chain is built from TRBV6-5 and TRBJ1-1; no firm D call. Germline values: CDR1 MNHEY, CDR2 SVGAGI. Trimming took off 3 bases at V and 1 base at J, with 12 bases between the two ends. The CDR3 is 15 residues long. The CDR3 DNA reads TGTGCCAGCAGTTATATCCGCAGAACGAACACTGAAGCTTTCTTT. The encoded protein is CASSYIRRTNTEAFF.

The V call is TRBV7-2, the J call TRBJ1-2, with TRBD1 as a possible D gene (6 bases). Germline V gives CDR1 SGHTA, CDR2 FQGNSA. Trimming removed 4 bases at V and 8 bases at J, with 11 bases between. This CDR3 has 12 residues. In nucleotides, the CDR3 is TGTGCCAGCAGCTACAGGGACGGAGGCTACACCTTC. Amino acid sequence: CASSYRDGGYTF.

This sequence joins TRBV6-5 and TRBJ1-1; 8 bases fit TRBD1. Germline V CDR1 and CDR2: MNHEY, SVGAGI. V trimming: 7 bases; J trimming: 5 bases; junction bases outside the gene matches: 12. The CDR3 sequence is 15 residues long. CDR3: CASTPQRTGSTEAFF. In nucleotides, the CDR3 is TGTGCCAGCACCCCCCAGAGGACAGGGTCGACTGAAGCTTTCTTT.

The V gene is TRBV28, the J gene TRBJ1-5; 7 bases are a match to TRBD1. Looked up from germline, CDR1 is MDHEN and CDR2 is SYDVKM. The V segment lost 6 bases and the J segment 7 bases; nucleotides outside the gene matches: 9. The CDR3 length is 14 residues. The CDR3 DNA sequence: TGTGCCAGCAGCTCCACAGGGGACGGGCAGCCCCAGCATTTT. Its protein is CASSSTGDGQPQHF.

The genes are TRBV5-6 and TRBJ2-7, with D tentatively TRBD1 (6 bases). Trimming stripped 4 bases from V and 0 bases from J, with 11 bases between. The V gene's germline CDR1 is SGHDT and CDR2 YYEEEE. The CDR3 is 14 residues long. CDR3 residues: CASSLWTVSYEQYF. In nucleotides, the CDR3 is TGTGCCAGCAGCCTTTGGACAGTCTCCTACGAGCAGTACTTC.

In regard to this clone: The identical CDR3 is also encoded by other nucleotide sequences in the sample. The chain combines TRBV29-1 with TRBJ1-1; D is ambiguous. The germline V and J ends were trimmed by 4 bases and 0 bases, with 6 bases remaining between them. Germline V lookup: CDR1 SQVTM, CDR2 ANQGSEA. The CDR3 totals 12 residues. The CDR3 coding sequence is TGCAGCGTTGGCGGGCTGAACACTGAAGCTTTCTTT. This encodes CSVGGLNTEAFF.

In its sample, this clone was seen once. The chain is built from TRBV19 and TRBJ2-5; D is possibly TRBD1 (5 bases). The CDR3 is 13 residues long. Germline CDR1 reads LNHDA; CDR2 reads SQIVND (reference sequence). V lost 3 bases to trimming and J lost 5 bases, with 10 bases between them. In DNA form, the CDR3 reads TGTGCCAGTAGTATGGGTCAGGGTGAGACCCAGTACTTC. It encodes CASSMGQGETQYF.

The chain joins TRBV7-3 to TRBJ2-5; tentatively, D is TRBD2 (5 bases). This CDR3 spans 13 amino acids. Germline V gives CDR1 SGHTA, CDR2 FQGTGA. The ends were cut back, 3 bases at V and 5 bases at J, with 10 bases in the middle. The CDR3 region is CASSLDRGETQYF. CDR3 nucleotides: TGTGCCAGCAGCTTGGACCGCGGGGAGACCCAGTACTTC.

This sequence joins TRBV30 and TRBJ2-3, with D maybe TRBD2 (6 bases). Deletions cut 0 bases from V and 6 bases from J, with 7 bases between. Germline loops: CDR1 GTSNPN, CDR2 SVGIG (reference sequence). The CDR3 spans 12 residues. The CDR3 nucleotides read TGTGCCTGGAGTGTAGGAGGGGATACGCAGTATTTT. The encoded protein is CAWSVGGDTQYF.

This chain joins TRBV21-1 and TRBJ2-7; the D call of TRBD1 is as the table states it, not checked on the DNA. TRBV21-1 is shown as a pseudogene. The CDR3 is 14 amino acids. For the CDR3, the DNA is TGTGCCAGCAGCAAAGACAGGGGGCCGGGCGAGCAGTACTTC. It specifies CASSKDRGPGEQYF.

J is TRBJ2-2 and V is TRBV5-5, with TRBD1 identical over 9 bases. Germline assignment: CDR1 SGHKS and CDR2 YYEKEE (reference sequence). The V segment lost 3 bases and the J segment 4 bases; nucleotides outside the gene matches: 7. The CDR3 totals 16 residues. CDR3 loop: CASSSGTGSVTGELFF. CDR3 nucleotides: TGTGCCAGCAGCTCCGGGACAGGGTCTGTCACCGGGGAGCTGTTTTTT.

The J gene is TRBJ1-2, the V gene TRBV5-1; the match to TRBD1 covers 7 bases. V lost 6 bases, J lost 8 bases, and 10 bases stayed unmatched. The germline gives CDR1 SGHRS, CDR2 YFSETQ. The CDR3 covers 13 residues. The CDR3 DNA reads as TGCGCCAGCACTTACACAGGGGCTGAGGGCTACACCTTC. It encodes CASTYTGAEGYTF.

This clone occurred once. The chain carries TRBV7-8 and TRBJ1-6, with D maybe TRBD1 (5 bases). Germline V gives CDR1 SGHVS, CDR2 FQNEAQ. CDR3 length: 16 amino acids. Trimming pared 1 base from V and 10 bases from J, leaving 17 bases between. In nucleotides, the CDR3 is TGTGCCAGCAGCTTAGAAGGTCAGGGTTTAAGATCACCCCTCCACTTT. It yields the protein CASSLEGQGLRSPLHF.

V gene TRBV7-9 combines with J gene TRBJ2-1, with 9 nucleotides matching TRBD2. V dropped 10 bases and J dropped 6; count of bases not matched to a gene: 10. CDR3 size: 14 residues. Germline V lookup: CDR1 SEHNR, CDR2 FQNEAQ (reference sequence). This CDR3 is CATRGREGLNEQFF. The CDR3 nucleotides read TGTGCCACACGAGGGCGGGAGGGCCTCAATGAGCAGTTCTTC.

The count of this clone is one. The chain is built from TRBV18 and TRBJ2-1; tentatively, D is TRBD2 (6 bases). The germline gives CDR1 KGHSH, CDR2 LQKENI. There are 19 residues in the CDR3. The V gene lost 3 bases and the J gene lost 5 bases, with 26 bases spanning the gap. The DNA of the CDR3 is TGTGCCAGCTCACCCTTGGATAGGTCGGCGGGAAATCTCAACAATGAGCAGTTCTTC. It translates to CASSPLDRSAGNLNNEQFF.

The table lists this clone with a count of one. This chain links TRBV11-2 with TRBJ1-2; the D gene is possibly TRBD1 (6 bases). The CDR3 sequence is 12 residues long. Germline V gives CDR1 SGHAT, CDR2 FQNNGV. V lost 5 bases, J lost 7 bases, and 11 bases lay in between. The CDR3 is CASSDWTAGYTF. The CDR3 DNA sequence: TGTGCCAGCAGCGATTGGACAGCTGGCTACACCTTC.

The chain has TRBV13 and TRBJ2-7; D may be TRBD1 (6 bases). Germline V lookup: CDR1 PRHDT, CDR2 FYEKMQ (reference sequence). The ends were cut back, 5 bases at V and 4 bases at J, with 15 bases in the middle. CDR3 length equals 14 residues. CDR3 sequence (DNA): TGTGCCAGCAGCCACCAGAGGGGGAGATACGAGCAGTACTTC. As protein: CASSHQRGRYEQYF.

This rearrangement joins TRBV29-1 to TRBJ2-5; D is undetermined. Germline V lookup: CDR1 SQVTM, CDR2 ANQGSEA. V gave up 7 bases and J gave up 3 bases, with 15 bases separating them. CDR3 size: 13 residues. The CDR3 region has the DNA TGCAGCGCCCCGAAAGTCGGTAAAGAGACCCAGTACTTC. It yields the protein CSAPKVGKETQYF.